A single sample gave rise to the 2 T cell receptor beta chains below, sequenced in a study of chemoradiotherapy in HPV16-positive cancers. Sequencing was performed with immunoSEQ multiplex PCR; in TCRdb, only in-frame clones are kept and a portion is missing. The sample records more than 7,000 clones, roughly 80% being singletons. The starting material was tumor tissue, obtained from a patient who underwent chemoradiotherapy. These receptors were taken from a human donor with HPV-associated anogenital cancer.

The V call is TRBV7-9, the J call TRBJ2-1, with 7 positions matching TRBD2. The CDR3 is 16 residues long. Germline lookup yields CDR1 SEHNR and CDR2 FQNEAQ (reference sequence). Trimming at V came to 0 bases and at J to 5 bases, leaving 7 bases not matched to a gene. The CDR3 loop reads CASSLAGGGINNEQFF. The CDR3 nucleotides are TGTGCCAGCAGCTTAGCCGGCGGGGGAATTAACAATGAGCAGTTCTTC.

The CDR3 is CATPKHDYSGNTIYF. For the CDR3, the DNA is TGTGCCACCCCTAAGCACGATTACTCTGGAAACACCATATATTTT. V is TRBV9 and J is TRBJ1-3; D gene unclear. CDR3 length: 15 amino acids. CDR1 and CDR2 from the germline V gene are SGDLS and YYNGEE. Trimming shortened V by 9 bases and J by 0 bases, and 16 bases separated the two germline ends.